The next 8 T cell receptor beta chains were all read from a single sample in a study of response to subunit inactivated influenza vaccine (dated by TCRdb to 2017 to 2018). The library was obtained by RT-PCR. TCRdb lists the instrument as Illumina HiSeq 2500. The public reads were quality trimmed at Q25 with fastp and then assembled into clones with MiXCR by TCRdb, keeping productive beta chains. Every distinct CDR3 protein forms one entry, paired with its most common genes and DNA. Recorded for this sample are around 540,000 distinct CDR3 sequences; over 9.5% of them occurred a single time. Of the sample, 10% to 13% falls within the top ten clones. The sample in question was PBMCs from blood, obtained on the day of vaccination. These receptors all stem from a man aged 45 to 65 who received an inactivated influenza vaccine. Donor details come from another sample of the same person, matched by shared clones.

V usage is TRBV12-3 or TRBV12-4 and J usage is TRBJ1-6; possible D gene TRBD1, 6 bases. Trimming left V 6 bases short and J 6 bases short, with 12 bases between. The CDR3 is 14 amino acids. CDR3 coding DNA: TGTGCCAGCAGCCGCAGGGGCGCTAATTCACCCCTCCACTTT. This encodes CASSRRGANSPLHF.

Many counts were recorded for this clonotype. The CDR3: CASTRTFTGINEKLFF. CDR3 nucleotide sequence: TGTGCCAGCACCCGGACGTTCACGGGGATTAATGAAAAACTGTTTTTT. The V call is TRBV5-6, the J call TRBJ1-4, with D unresolved. V lost 6 bases to trimming and J lost 4 bases, with 19 bases between them. The CDR3 is 16 residues long. Germline V CDR1 and CDR2: SGHDT, YYEEEE.

This clonotype was counted between two and nine times. The chain couples TRBV11-2 to TRBJ2-5, with 10 positions matching TRBD2. The CDR3 sequence is 17 residues long. Germline V CDR1 and CDR2: SGHAT, FQNNGV. J was trimmed by 5 bases and V by 1 base; bases with no gene match: 10. CDR3 sequence reads: CASSLGGSPGLAETQYF. The DNA of the CDR3 is TGTGCCAGCAGCTTAGGAGGGTCTCCGGGACTAGCGGAGACCCAGTACTTC.

The chain joins TRBV20-1 to TRBJ1-2, with D unresolved. The CDR3 spans 16 residues. Germline CDR1 DFQATT, CDR2 SNEGSKA (reference sequence). V shed 0 bases and J shed 0 bases, with 14 bases lying between them. The CDR3 DNA reads TGCAGTGCTAGAGATAGCTCTGGAGCTTCTAACTATGGCTACACCTTC. This gives the protein CSARDSSGASNYGYTF.

There are a few counts of this clonotype. The chain employs TRBV24-1 and TRBJ2-1; D is uncertain. V shed 4 bases and J shed 1 base, with 7 bases lying between them. CDR3 size: 14 residues. CDR1 KGHDR and CDR2 SFDVKD come from the germline V gene. CDR3 nucleotides: TGTGCCACCAGTGACCAGGATTCCTACAATGAGCAGTTCTTC. Its translation is CATSDQDSYNEQFF.

The sample holds a few counts of this clonotype. This chain links TRBV20-1 with TRBJ2-3, with 11 positions matching TRBD2. The V gene end was trimmed by 6 bases and the J gene end by 1 base; junction bases not matched to a gene: 3. The CDR3 extends over 14 amino acids. Germline assignment: CDR1 DFQATT and CDR2 SNEGSKA (reference sequence). In nucleotides, the CDR3 is TGCAGTGCCAAGACTAGCGGGGGCACAGATACGCAGTATTTT. This gives the protein CSAKTSGGTDTQYF.

The chain employs TRBV7-2 and TRBJ1-1, with D uncertain. V lost 5 bases and J lost 3, with 10 bases in between. The CDR3 has 13 residues. Germline CDR1 is SGHTA and CDR2 is FQGNSA. CDR3 amino acids: CASSTQWDTEAFF. In DNA form, the CDR3 reads TGTGCCAGCAGCACTCAATGGGACACTGAAGCTTTCTTT.

This clonotype was seen more than once but under ten times. The chain's CDR3 is CASSVGFLAGGADTQYF. In nucleotides, the CDR3 is TGTGCCAGCAGCGTAGGATTCCTAGCGGGGGGCGCAGATACGCAGTATTTT. This sequence joins TRBV9 and TRBJ2-3; 11 nucleotides align to TRBD2. Looked up from germline, CDR1 is SGDLS and CDR2 is YYNGEE. The CDR3 sequence is 17 residues long. J was trimmed by 4 bases and V by 0 bases; bases with no gene match: 7.